What follows describes a single T cell receptor beta chain. What it recognizes is unknown. This sample was taken from a study of cytomegalovirus exposure and HLA in healthy donors. The PCR used 60 Vbeta and 13 Jbeta primers. Sequencing used immunoSEQ multiplex PCR; TCRdb keeps in-frame clones, though not all of them. The repertoire consists of roughly 190,000 clones, with about four fifths occurring once and the leading ten covering about 1.8%. General observations from the study: In a later analysis, across HLA loci, associated TCR counts were highest for DRB1, lowest for HLA-C. CMV serostatus alone was available as immune exposure information.

This CDR3 is built from 14 residues. The sequence was collected from a man aged 18 to 35 in good health and CMV-seronegative. The specimen was PBMCs. The J gene is TRBJ2-7, the V gene TRBV21-1; the D call in the table, TRBD2, was not verified against the DNA. TRBV21-1 is a pseudogene locus. The CDR3 region has the DNA TGTGCCAGCAGCAAATACCAGCGGGGCTACGAGCAGTACTTC. This sequence encodes CASSKYQRGYEQYF.